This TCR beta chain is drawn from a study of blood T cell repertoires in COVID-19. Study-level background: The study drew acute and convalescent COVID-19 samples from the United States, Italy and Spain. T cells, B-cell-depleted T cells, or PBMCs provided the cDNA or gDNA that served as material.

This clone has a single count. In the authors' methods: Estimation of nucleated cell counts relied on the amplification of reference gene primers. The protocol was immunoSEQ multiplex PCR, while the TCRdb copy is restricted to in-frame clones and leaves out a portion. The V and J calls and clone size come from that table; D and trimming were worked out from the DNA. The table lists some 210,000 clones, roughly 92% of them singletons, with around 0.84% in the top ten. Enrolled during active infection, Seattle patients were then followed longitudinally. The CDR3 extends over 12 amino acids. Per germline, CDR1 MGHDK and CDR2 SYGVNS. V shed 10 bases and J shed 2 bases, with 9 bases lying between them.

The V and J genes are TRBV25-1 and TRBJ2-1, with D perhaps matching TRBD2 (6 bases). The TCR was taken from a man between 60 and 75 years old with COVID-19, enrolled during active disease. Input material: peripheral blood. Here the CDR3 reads CATRRAYNEQFF. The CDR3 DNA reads TGTGCCACCCGGAGGGCCTACAATGAGCAGTTCTTC.